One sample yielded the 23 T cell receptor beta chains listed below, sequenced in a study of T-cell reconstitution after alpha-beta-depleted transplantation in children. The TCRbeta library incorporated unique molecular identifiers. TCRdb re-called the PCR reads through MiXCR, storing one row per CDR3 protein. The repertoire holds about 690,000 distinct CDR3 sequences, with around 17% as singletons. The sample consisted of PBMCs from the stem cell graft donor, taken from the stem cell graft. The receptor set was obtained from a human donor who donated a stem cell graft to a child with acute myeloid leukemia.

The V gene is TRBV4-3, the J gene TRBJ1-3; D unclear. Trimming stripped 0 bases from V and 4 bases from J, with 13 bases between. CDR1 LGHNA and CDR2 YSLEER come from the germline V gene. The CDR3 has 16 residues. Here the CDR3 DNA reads TGCGCCAGCAGCCAAGATTGGAATGCTCGCGGAAACACCATATATTTT. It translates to CASSQDWNARGNTIYF.

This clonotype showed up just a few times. The CDR3 loop is CASSQVETGVVSGNTIYF. The DNA for the CDR3 is TGCGCCAGCAGCCAAGTGGAGACAGGGGTAGTCTCTGGAAACACCATATATTTT. The gene calls are TRBV4-1 and TRBJ1-3, with 8 bases matching TRBD1. Germline CDR1 is MGHRA and CDR2 is YSYEKL. After removal of 1 base from V and 0 bases from J, the junction contained 8 bases not matched to a gene. The CDR3 extends over 18 amino acids.

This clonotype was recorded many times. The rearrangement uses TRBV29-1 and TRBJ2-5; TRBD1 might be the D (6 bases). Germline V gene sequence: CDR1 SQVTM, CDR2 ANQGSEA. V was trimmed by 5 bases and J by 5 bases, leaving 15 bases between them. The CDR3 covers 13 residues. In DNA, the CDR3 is TGCAGCGTTCATGGTTTTCAGGGGGAGACCCAGTACTTC. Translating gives CSVHGFQGETQYF.

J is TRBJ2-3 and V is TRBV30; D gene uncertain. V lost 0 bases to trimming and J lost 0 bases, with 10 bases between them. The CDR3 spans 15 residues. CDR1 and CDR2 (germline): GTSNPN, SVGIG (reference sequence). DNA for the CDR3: TGTGCCTGGAGTGTCCTAACAGCTAGCACAGATACGCAGTATTTT. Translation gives CAWSVLTASTDTQYF. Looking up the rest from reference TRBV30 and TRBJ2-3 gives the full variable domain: SQTIHQWPATLVQPVGSPLSLECTVEGTSNPNLYWYRQAAGRGLQLLFYSVGIGQISSEVPQNLSASRPQDRQFILSSKKLLLSDSGFYLCAWSVLTASTDTQYFGPGTRLTVL.

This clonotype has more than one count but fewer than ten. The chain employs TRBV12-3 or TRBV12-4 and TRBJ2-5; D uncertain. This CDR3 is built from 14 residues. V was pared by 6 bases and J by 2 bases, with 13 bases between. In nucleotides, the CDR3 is TGTGCCAGCAGCCCCGAACGAGTTCAAGAGACCCAGTACTTC. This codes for CASSPERVQETQYF.

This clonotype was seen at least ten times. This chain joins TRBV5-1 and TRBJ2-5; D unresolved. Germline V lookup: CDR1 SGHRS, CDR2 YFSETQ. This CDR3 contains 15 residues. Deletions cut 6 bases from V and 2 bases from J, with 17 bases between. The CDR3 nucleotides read TGCGCCAGCACCCTGGGTGGAAGAATTCAAGAGACCCAGTACTTC. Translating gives CASTLGGRIQETQYF.

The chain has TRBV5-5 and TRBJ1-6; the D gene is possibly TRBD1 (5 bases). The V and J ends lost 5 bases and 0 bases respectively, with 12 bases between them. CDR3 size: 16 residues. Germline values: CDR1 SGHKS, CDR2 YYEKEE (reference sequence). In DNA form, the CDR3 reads TGTGCCAGCAGAGACAGATCGAGCTCCTATAATTCACCCCTCCACTTT. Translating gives CASRDRSSSYNSPLHF.

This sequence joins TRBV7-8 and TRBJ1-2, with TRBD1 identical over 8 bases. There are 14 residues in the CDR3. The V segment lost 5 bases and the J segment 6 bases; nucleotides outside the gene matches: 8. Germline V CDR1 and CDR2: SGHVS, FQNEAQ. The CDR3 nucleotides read TGTGCCAGCAGCCGGCCGGACAGGGTGGATGGCTACACCTTC. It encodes CASSRPDRVDGYTF. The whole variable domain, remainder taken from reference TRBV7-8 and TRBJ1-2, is GAGVSQSPRYKVAKRGQDVALRCDPISGHVSLFWYQQALGQGPEFLTYFQNEAQLDKSGLPSDRFFAERPEGSVSTLKIQRTQQEDSAVYLCASSRPDRVDGYTFGSGTRLTVV.

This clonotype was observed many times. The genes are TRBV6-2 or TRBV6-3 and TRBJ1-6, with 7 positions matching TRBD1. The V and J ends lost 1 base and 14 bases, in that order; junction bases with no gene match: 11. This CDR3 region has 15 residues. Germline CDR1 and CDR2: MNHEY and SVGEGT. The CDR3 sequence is CASSYLADREVSLHF. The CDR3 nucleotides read TGTGCCAGCAGTTACTTAGCTGACAGGGAGGTATCCCTCCACTTT.

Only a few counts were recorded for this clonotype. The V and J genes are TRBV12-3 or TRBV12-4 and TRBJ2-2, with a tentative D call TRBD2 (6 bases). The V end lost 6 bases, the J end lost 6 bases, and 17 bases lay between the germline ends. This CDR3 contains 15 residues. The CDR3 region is CASRPEGLRAGELFF. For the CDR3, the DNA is TGTGCCAGCAGGCCGGAGGGGTTAAGGGCCGGGGAGCTGTTTTTT.

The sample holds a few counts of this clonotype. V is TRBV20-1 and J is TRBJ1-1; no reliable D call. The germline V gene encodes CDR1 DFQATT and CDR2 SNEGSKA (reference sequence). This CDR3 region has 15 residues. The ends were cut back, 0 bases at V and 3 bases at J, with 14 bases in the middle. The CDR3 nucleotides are TGCAGTGCTAGAGATCGGGGAGGTGGGGACACTGAAGCTTTCTTT. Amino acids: CSARDRGGGDTEAFF.

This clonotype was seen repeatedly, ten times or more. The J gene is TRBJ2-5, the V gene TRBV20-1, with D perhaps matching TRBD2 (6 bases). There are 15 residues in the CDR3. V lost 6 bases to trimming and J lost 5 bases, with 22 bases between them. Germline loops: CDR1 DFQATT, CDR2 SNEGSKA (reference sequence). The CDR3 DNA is TGCAGTGCCGCCGTGCCGGGCTCGGGGGATGAGACCCAGTACTTC. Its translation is CSAAVPGSGDETQYF.

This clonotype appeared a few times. The CDR3 loop is CASSLVSPAQGGSEAFF. DNA of the CDR3: TGTGCCAGCAGCTTAGTTTCGCCCGCCCAGGGGGGCTCTGAAGCTTTCTTT. The chain links TRBV7-6 to TRBJ1-1; 7 bases agree with TRBD1. Germline V CDR1 and CDR2: SGHVS, FNYEAQ. This CDR3 is 17 amino acids long. Trimming removed 1 base from V and 6 bases from J; junction bases left unmatched: 14.

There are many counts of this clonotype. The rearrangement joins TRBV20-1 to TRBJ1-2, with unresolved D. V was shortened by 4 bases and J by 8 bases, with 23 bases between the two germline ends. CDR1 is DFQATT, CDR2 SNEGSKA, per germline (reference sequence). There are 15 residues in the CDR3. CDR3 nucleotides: TGCAGTGCTAACCAAGACTCTGTTAATGCGGGAGGCTACACCTTC. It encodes CSANQDSVNAGGYTF.

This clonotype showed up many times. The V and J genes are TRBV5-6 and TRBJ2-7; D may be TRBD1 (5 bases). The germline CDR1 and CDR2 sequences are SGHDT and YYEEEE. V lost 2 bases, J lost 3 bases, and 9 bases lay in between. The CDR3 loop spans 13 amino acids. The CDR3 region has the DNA TGTGCCAGCAGCTTTGGGGCAGACTACGAGCAGTACGTC. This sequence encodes CASSFGADYEQYV.

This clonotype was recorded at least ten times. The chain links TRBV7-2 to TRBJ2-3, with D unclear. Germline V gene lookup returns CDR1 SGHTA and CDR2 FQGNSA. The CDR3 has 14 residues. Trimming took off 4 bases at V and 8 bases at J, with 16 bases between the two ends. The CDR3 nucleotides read TGTGCCAGCAGCTGGAAGTCCCTTGACGTTACGCAGTATTTT. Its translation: CASSWKSLDVTQYF.

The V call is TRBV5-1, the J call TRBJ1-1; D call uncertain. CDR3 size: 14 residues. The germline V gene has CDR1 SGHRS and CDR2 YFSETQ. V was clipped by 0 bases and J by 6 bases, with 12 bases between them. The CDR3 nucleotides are TGCGCCAGCAGCTTGGTTTTGGGCGGAGCTGAAGCTTTCTTT. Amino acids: CASSLVLGGAEAFF.

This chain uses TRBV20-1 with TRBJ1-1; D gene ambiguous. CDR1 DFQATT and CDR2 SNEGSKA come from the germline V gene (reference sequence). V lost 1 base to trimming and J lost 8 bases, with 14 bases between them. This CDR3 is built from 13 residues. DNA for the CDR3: TGCAGTGCTAGAGGGTTCAGATTGGCGGAAGCTTTCTTT. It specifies CSARGFRLAEAFF.

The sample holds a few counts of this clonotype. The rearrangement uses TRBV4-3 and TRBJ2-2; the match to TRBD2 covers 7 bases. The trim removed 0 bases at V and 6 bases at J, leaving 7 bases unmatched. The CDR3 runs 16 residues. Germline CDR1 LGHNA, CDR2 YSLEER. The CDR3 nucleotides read TGCGCCAGCAGCCAAGATCACGGGGGGAGGTCCGGGGAGCTGTTTTTT. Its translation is CASSQDHGGRSGELFF.

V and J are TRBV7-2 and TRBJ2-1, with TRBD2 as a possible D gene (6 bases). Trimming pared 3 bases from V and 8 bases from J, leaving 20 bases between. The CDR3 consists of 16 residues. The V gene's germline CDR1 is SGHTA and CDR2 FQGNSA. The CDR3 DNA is TGTGCCAGCAGCTTGGTTCTGGTTTGGTCGGGGGATGAGCAGTTCTTC. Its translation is CASSLVLVWSGDEQFF.

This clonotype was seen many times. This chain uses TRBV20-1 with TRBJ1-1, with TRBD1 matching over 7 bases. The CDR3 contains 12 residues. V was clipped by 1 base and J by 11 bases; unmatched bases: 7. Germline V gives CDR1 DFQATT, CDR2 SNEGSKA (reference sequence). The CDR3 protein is CSARGDRRYAFF. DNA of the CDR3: TGCAGTGCTAGAGGGGACAGAAGGTACGCTTTCTTT.

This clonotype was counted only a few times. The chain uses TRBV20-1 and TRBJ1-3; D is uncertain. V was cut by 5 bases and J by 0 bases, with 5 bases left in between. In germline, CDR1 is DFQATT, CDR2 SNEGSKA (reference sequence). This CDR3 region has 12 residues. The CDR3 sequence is CSAPVSGNTIYF. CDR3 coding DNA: TGCAGTGCTCCAGTCTCTGGAAACACCATATATTTT.

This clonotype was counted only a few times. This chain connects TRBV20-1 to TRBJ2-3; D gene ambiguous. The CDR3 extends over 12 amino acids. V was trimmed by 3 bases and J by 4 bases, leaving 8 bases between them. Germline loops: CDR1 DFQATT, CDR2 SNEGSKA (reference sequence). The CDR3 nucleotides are TGCAGTGCTAGCTCCTACCCAGATACGCAGTATTTT. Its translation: CSASSYPDTQYF.